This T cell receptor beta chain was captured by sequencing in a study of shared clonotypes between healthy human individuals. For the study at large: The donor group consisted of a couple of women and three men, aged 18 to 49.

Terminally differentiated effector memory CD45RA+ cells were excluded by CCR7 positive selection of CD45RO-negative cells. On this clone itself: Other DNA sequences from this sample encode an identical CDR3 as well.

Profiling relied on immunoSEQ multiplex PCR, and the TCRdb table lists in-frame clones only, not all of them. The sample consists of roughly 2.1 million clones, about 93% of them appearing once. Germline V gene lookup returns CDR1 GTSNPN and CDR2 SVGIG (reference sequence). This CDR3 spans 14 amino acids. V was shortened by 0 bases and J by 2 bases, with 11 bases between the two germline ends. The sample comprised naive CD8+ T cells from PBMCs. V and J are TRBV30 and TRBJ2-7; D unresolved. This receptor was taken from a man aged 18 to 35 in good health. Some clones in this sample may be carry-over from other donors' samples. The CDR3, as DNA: TGTGCCTGGAGTGTACGCGGCGGAACCTACGAGCAGTACTTC. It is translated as CAWSVRGGTYEQYF.